This T cell receptor (beta chain) came from a study of control samples from healthy donors and cancer patients (dated by TCRdb to 2018 to 2020). Measured from the cysteine to the phenylalanine, the CDR3 is 15 residues long. The read is trimmed to its CDR3 DNA, 45 bases read in frame from base 1. The germline V and J ends show losses of 4 bases and 1 base respectively, and no gene match explains 1 base of the junction. Reading the germline V gene gives CDR1 SGHRS and CDR2 YFSETQ. The library came from the immunoSEQ multiplex PCR assay. Drawn from immuneACCESS, this table holds only the in-frame rearrangements with V and J called that TCRdb kept. Clones are partly lost; checked studies trace under half to an unresolved V gene and leave the rest unexplained. This sample comprises about 35,000 clones, approximately 94% of them detected only once. The ten largest clones add up to 1.5% to 2% of the sample.

Note on this clone: This clone's antigen is unknown. The record has no base qualities; no much larger clone is one base away.

Recombination connected TRBV5-1 to TRBJ2-2, and TRBD2 aligns with 10 junction nucleotides. The source material was PBMCs. The TCR sequence derives from a man aged 40-49 years with colorectal cancer. Read as DNA, the sequence is TGCGCCAGCAGCGGACTAGCGGTGAACACCGGGGAGCTGTTTTTT. This codes for CASSGLAVNTGELFF.